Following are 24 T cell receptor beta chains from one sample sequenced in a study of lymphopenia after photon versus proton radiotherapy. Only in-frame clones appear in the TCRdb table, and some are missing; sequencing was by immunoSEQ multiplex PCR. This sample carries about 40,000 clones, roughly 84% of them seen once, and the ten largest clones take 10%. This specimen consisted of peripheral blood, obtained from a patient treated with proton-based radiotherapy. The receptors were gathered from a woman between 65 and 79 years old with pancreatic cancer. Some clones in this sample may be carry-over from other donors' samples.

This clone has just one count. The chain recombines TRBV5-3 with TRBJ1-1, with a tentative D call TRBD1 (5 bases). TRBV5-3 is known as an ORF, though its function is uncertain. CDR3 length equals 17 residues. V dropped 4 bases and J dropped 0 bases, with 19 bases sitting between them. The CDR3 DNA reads TGTGCCAGAAGCAGGATGTCCAGGGATGGAATGAACACTGAAGCTTTCTTT. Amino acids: CARSRMSRDGMNTEAFF.

The CDR3 loop is CASNKDTYSNQPQHF. The CDR3 DNA sequence: TGTGCCAGTAATAAGGACACTTATAGCAATCAGCCCCAGCATTTT. The chain is built from TRBV6-1 and TRBJ1-5; a possible D gene is TRBD1 (5 bases). Germline V gives CDR1 MNHNS, CDR2 SASEGT. The CDR3 is 15 residues long. The V gene lost 9 bases and the J gene lost 0 bases, with 15 bases spanning the gap.

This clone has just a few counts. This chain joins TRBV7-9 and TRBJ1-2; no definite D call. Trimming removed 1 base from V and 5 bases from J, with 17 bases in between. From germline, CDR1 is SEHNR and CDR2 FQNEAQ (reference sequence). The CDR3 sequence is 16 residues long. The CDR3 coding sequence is TGTGCCAGCAGCTTAGAATTAACAGCTTCTTCTTATGGCTACACCTTC. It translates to CASSLELTASSYGYTF.

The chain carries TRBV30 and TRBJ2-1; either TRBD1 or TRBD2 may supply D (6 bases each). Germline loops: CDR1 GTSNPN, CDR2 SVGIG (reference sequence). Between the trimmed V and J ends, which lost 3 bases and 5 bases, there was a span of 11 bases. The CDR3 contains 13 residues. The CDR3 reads CAWRGGLNNEQFF. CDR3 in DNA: TGTGCCTGGAGAGGGGGACTTAACAATGAGCAGTTCTTC.

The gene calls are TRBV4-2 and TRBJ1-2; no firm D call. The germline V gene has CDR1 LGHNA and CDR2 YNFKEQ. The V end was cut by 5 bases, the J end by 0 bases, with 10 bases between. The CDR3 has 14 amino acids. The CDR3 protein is CASSLILTNYGYTF. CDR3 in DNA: TGTGCCAGCAGCTTGATCCTAACTAACTATGGCTACACCTTC.

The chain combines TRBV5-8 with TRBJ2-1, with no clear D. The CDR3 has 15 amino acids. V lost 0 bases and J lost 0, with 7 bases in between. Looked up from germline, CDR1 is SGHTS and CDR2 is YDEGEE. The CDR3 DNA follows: TGTGCCAGCAGCTTGGGACTGAGCTCCTACAATGAGCAGTTCTTC. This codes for CASSLGLSSYNEQFF.

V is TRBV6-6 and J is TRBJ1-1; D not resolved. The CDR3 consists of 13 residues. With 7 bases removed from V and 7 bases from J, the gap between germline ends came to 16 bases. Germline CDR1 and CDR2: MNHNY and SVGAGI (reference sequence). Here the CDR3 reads CASTDLGRGEAFF. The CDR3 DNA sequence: TGTGCCAGCACGGATCTCGGACGGGGTGAAGCTTTCTTT.

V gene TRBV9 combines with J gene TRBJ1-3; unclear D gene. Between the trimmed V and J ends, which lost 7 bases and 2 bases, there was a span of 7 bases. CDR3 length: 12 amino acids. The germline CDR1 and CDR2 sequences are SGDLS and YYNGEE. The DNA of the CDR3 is TGTGCCAGCGAGTCCCCTGGAAACACCATATATTTT. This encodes CASESPGNTIYF. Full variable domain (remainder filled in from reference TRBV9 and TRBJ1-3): DSGVTQTPKHLITATGQRVTLRCSPRSGDLSVYWYQQSLDQGLQFLIQYYNGEERAKGNILERFSAQQFPDLHSELNLSSLELGDSALYFCASESPGNTIYFGEGSWLTVV.

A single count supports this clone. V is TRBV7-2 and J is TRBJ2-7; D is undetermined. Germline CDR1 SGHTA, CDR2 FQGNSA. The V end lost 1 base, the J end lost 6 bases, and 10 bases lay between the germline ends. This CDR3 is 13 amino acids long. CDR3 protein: CASSLGAPSEQYF. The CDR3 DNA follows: TGTGCCAGCAGCTTAGGAGCCCCTAGCGAGCAGTACTTC.

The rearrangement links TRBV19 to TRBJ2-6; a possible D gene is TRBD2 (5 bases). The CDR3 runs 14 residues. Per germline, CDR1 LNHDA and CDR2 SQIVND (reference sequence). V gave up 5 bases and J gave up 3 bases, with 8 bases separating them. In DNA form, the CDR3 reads TGTGCCAGTAGTTCGGGGTTTGGGGCCAACGTCCTGACTTTC. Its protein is CASSSGFGANVLTF. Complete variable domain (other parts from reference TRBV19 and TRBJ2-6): DGGITQSPKYLFRKEGQNVTLSCEQNLNHDAMYWYRQDPGQGLRLIYYSQIVNDFQKGDIAEGYSVSREKKESFPLTVTSAQKNPTAFYLCASSSGFGANVLTFGAGSRLTVL.

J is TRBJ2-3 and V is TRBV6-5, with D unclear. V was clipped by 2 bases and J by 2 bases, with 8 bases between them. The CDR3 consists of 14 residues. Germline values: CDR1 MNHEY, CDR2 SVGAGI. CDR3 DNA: TGTGCCAGCAGTTACGGCGGTTCCACAGATACGCAGTATTTT. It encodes CASSYGGSTDTQYF.

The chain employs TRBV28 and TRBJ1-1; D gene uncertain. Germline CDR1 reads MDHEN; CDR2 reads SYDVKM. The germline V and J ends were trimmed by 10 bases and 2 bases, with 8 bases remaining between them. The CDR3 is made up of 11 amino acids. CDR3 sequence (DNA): TGTGCCATCGGCGGCAACACTGAAGCTTTCTTT. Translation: CAIGGNTEAFF.

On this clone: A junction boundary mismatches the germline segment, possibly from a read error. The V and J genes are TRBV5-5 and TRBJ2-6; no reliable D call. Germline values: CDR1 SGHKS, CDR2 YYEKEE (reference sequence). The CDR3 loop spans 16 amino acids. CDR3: CASCPTVTKSGQRPDF. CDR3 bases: TGTGCCAGCTGTCCCACTGTCACAAAGTCGGGCCAACGTCCTGACTTC.

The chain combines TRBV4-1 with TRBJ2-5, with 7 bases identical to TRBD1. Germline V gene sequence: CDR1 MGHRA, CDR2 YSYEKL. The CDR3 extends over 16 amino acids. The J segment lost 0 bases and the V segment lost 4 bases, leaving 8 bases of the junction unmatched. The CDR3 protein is CASSLPAGGDQETQYF. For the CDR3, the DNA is TGCGCCAGCAGCCTCCCAGCAGGGGGAGACCAAGAGACCCAGTACTTC.

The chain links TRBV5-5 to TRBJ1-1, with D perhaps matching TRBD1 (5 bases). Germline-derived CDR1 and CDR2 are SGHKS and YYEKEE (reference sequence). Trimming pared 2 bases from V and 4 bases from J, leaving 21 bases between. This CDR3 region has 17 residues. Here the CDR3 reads CASSLEGRYSMGTEAFF. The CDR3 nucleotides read TGTGCCAGCAGCTTAGAGGGACGGTATAGTATGGGCACTGAAGCTTTCTTT.

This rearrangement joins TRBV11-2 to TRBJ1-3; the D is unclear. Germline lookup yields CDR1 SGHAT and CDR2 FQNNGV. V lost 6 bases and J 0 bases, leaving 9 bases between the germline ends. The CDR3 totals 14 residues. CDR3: CASSRESSGNTIYF. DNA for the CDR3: TGTGCCAGCAGTCGGGAGAGCTCTGGAAACACCATATATTTT.

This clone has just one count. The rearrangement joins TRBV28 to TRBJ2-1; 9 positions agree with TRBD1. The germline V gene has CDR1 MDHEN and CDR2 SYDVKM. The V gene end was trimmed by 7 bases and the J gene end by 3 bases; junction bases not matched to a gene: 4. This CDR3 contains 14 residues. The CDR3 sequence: CASKTGGGYNEQFF. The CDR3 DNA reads TGTGCCAGCAAGACAGGGGGAGGCTACAATGAGCAGTTCTTC.

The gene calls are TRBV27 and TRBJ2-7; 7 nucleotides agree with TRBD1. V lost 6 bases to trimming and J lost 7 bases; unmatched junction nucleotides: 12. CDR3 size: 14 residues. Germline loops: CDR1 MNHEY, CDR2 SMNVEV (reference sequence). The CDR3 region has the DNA TGTGCCAGCAGGGTAGGGGGCGCTTCGGGGGAGCAGTACTTC. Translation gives CASRVGGASGEQYF.

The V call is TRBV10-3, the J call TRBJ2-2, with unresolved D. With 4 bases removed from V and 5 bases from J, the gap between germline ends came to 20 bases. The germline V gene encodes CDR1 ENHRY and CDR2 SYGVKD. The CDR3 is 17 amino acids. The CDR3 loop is CAISAHPIPDGTGELFF. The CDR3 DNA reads TGTGCCATCAGTGCCCATCCGATCCCCGACGGAACCGGGGAGCTGTTTTTT.

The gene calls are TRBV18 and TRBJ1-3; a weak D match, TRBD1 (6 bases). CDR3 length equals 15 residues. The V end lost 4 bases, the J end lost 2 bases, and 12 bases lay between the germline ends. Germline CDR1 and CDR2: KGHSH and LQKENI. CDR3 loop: CASSLNREAGNTIYF. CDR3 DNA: TGTGCCAGCTCACTTAACAGGGAAGCTGGAAACACCATATATTTT.

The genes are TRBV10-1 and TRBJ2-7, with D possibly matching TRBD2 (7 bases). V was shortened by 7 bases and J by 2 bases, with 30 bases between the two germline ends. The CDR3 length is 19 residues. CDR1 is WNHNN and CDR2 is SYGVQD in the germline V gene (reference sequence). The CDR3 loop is CASTKSQGPLTSETYEQYF. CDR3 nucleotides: TGCGCCAGCACCAAGAGTCAGGGGCCGCTCACTAGCGAAACCTACGAGCAGTACTTC.

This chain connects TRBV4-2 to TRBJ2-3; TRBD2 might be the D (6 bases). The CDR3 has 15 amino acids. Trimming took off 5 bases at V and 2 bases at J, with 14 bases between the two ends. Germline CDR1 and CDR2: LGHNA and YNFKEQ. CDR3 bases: TGTGCCAGCAGCGCTGGTCTAGCGATCACAGATACGCAGTATTTT. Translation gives CASSAGLAITDTQYF.

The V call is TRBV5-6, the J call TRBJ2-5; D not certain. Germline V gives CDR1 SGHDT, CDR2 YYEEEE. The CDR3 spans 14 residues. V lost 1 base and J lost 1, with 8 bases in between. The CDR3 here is CASSLSAVQETQYF. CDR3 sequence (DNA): TGTGCCAGCAGCTTGTCGGCGGTCCAAGAGACCCAGTACTTC.

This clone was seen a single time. The CDR3 protein is CASSPGGQETQYF. CDR3 DNA: TGTGCCAGCAGTCCAGGGGGCCAAGAGACCCAGTACTTC. The chain has TRBV25-1 and TRBJ2-5, with TRBD1 matching 7 bases. The germline CDR1 and CDR2 sequences are MGHDK and SYGVNS. Unmatched junction bases numbered 1, after V lost 5 bases and J lost 1 base. This CDR3 comprises 13 residues.